The 18 T cell receptor beta chains presented below share a single source sample, sequenced in a study of shared T cell receptors in the human thymus. TCRdb's table, derived via immunoSEQ multiplex PCR, lists solely in-frame clones and lacks some. The profile covers 700,000 or so clones, with approximately 85% appearing a single time and about 0.0098% taken by the ten largest. The same specimen was also included in a second study, on human thymus T cells.

The source material was thymocytes. These TCRs come from a girl under two years old with a congenital heart defect.

This clone turned up a few times. The chain links TRBV7-9 to TRBJ2-7, with 7 positions matching TRBD1. This CDR3 is 17 amino acids long. V shed 4 bases and J 1 base; nucleotides not matched to a gene: 13. Germline-derived CDR1 and CDR2 are SEHNR and FQNEAQ (reference sequence). The CDR3 protein is CASSSGAHRDSSYEQYF. CDR3 coding DNA: TGTGCCAGCAGCTCAGGGGCCCACCGGGACAGTTCCTACGAGCAGTACTTC.

CDR3 coding DNA: TGCGCCAGTAGGGGGAGACAATTGAACACTGAAGCTTTCTTT. It is translated as CASRGRQLNTEAFF. The gene calls are TRBV4-3 and TRBJ1-1, with a possible D match to TRBD1 (6 bases). The CDR3 totals 14 residues. Germline CDR1 reads LGHNA; CDR2 reads YSLEER. V was cut by 9 bases and J by 0 bases, with 14 bases left in between.

The rearrangement uses TRBV5-5 and TRBJ2-5, with D possibly matching TRBD1 (5 bases). Germline V gene lookup returns CDR1 SGHKS and CDR2 YYEKEE (reference sequence). The CDR3 extends over 15 amino acids. V was trimmed by 8 bases and J by 0 bases, leaving 17 bases between them. CDR3 sequence reads: CASLHRREDQETQYF. The CDR3 DNA is TGTGCCAGTCTCCACCGCAGGGAAGACCAAGAGACCCAGTACTTC.

The chain carries TRBV6-1 and TRBJ2-5; TRBD2 matches at 10 bases. V shed 3 bases and J 2 bases; nucleotides not matched to a gene: 18. In germline, CDR1 is MNHNS, CDR2 SASEGT. The CDR3 runs to 20 residues. CDR3 in amino acids: CASSEVAGGRNSPPQETQYF. The DNA of the CDR3 is TGTGCCAGCAGTGAGGTAGCGGGGGGCCGCAACTCTCCTCCACAAGAGACCCAGTACTTC.

The rearrangement joins TRBV28 to TRBJ2-7; 7 bases map to TRBD1. Per germline, CDR1 MDHEN and CDR2 SYDVKM. The CDR3 covers 14 residues. The ends lost 6 bases at V and 0 bases at J; junction bases unmatched: 5. The CDR3 DNA reads as TGTGCCAGCAGGTCCGGGACAGCCTCCTACGAGCAGTACTTC. Translated: CASRSGTASYEQYF.

The chain is built from TRBV6-4 and TRBJ1-1; the D gene is possibly TRBD1 (5 bases). V was pared by 2 bases and J by 5 bases, with 9 bases between. The CDR3 is made up of 13 amino acids. Germline lookup yields CDR1 MRHNA and CDR2 SNTAGT. CDR3 amino acids: CASSDGGGTEAFF. As DNA, the CDR3 is TGTGCCAGCAGTGACGGGGGGGGGACTGAAGCTTTCTTT.

The V and J genes are TRBV6-6 and TRBJ2-7; D is undetermined. Germline values: CDR1 MNHNY, CDR2 SVGAGI (reference sequence). The V gene lost 8 bases and the J gene lost 0 bases, with 14 bases spanning the gap. This CDR3 is 14 amino acids long. The CDR3 nucleotides read TGTGCCAGCCGGAGCTTTCCGAGCTCCTACGAGCAGTACTTC. Amino acids: CASRSFPSSYEQYF.

The chain joins TRBV5-1 to TRBJ1-2; 7 bases map to TRBD1. V shed 4 bases and J 0 bases; nucleotides not matched to a gene: 9. The CDR3 contains 16 residues. Germline CDR1 reads SGHRS; CDR2 reads YFSETQ. CDR3 amino acids: CASSHRQGLTNYGYTF. In DNA form, the CDR3 reads TGCGCCAGCAGCCACCGACAGGGTCTCACTAACTATGGCTACACCTTC. Filled out from reference TRBV5-1 and TRBJ1-2, the complete variable domain reads KAGVTQTPRYLIKTRGQQVTLSCSPISGHRSVSWYQQTPGQGLQFLFEYFSETQRNKGNFPGRFSGRQFSNSRSEMNVSTLELGDSALYLCASSHRQGLTNYGYTFGSGTRLTVV.

This sequence joins TRBV29-1 and TRBJ2-1, with D possibly being TRBD2 (6 bases). CDR1 and CDR2 (germline): SQVTM, ANQGSEA. The CDR3 has 13 residues. Between the trimmed V and J ends, which lost 4 bases and 4 bases, there was a span of 11 bases. CDR3 sequence reads: CSVVMGGYNEQFF. CDR3 DNA sequence: TGCAGCGTTGTCATGGGAGGATACAATGAGCAGTTCTTC.

With regard to this clone: The same CDR3 arises from other DNA sequences in this sample as well. The chain combines TRBV15 with TRBJ2-7; D remains unclear. The V and J ends lost 0 bases and 3 bases respectively, with 3 bases between them. Germline V gives CDR1 LNHNV, CDR2 YYDKDF (reference sequence). The CDR3 is made up of 12 amino acids. CDR3 sequence (DNA): TGTGCCACCAGCAGAGACAGCTACGAGCAGTACTTC. It codes for CATSRDSYEQYF.

The chain carries TRBV27 and TRBJ2-7; D is ambiguous. Germline V gene sequence: CDR1 MNHEY, CDR2 SMNVEV (reference sequence). The CDR3 is 13 residues long. Trimming cost V 6 bases and J 3 bases, with 12 bases left between them. The CDR3 protein is CASSHSLHYEQYF. The CDR3 DNA reads as TGTGCCAGCAGCCACAGTTTACACTACGAGCAGTACTTC.

This chain uses TRBV27 with TRBJ2-3; D might be TRBD1 (5 bases). V dropped 6 bases and J dropped 2 bases, with 12 bases sitting between them. The germline gives CDR1 MNHEY, CDR2 SMNVEV (reference sequence). The length of the CDR3 is 14 residues. The CDR3: CASSPDSDTDTQYF. CDR3 in DNA: TGTGCCAGCAGCCCAGACAGTGACACAGATACGCAGTATTTT.

This rearrangement joins TRBV18 to TRBJ1-4; TRBD1 matches at 8 bases. V lost 2 bases, J lost 7 bases, and 3 bases stayed unmatched. Germline assignment: CDR1 KGHSH and CDR2 LQKENI. The CDR3 sequence is 14 residues long. The CDR3 reads CASSPAGGGEKLFF. In DNA form, the CDR3 reads TGTGCCAGCTCACCAGCAGGGGGCGGTGAAAAACTGTTTTTT.

The J gene is TRBJ1-6, the V gene TRBV14; TRBD1 might be the D (5 bases). The V gene's germline CDR1 is SGHDN and CDR2 FVKESK. The V end was cut by 2 bases, the J end by 12 bases, with 17 bases between. The CDR3 runs 15 residues. The CDR3: CASSQWGRGVGPLHF. In DNA, the CDR3 is TGTGCCAGCAGCCAATGGGGGAGGGGAGTGGGACCCCTCCACTTT.

This chain connects TRBV10-2 to TRBJ2-5, with TRBD2 matching over 10 bases. Germline V gene sequence: CDR1 WSHSY, CDR2 SAAADI. The CDR3 contains 15 residues. With V trimmed by 6 bases and J by 2 bases, 6 bases remained unmatched. The CDR3 DNA sequence: TGCGCCAGCAGGAAACTAGCGGGGACTCAAGAGACCCAGTACTTC. This sequence encodes CASRKLAGTQETQYF.

V and J are TRBV14 and TRBJ2-7; 7 bases agree with TRBD1. Losses at the gene ends were 4 bases for V and 5 bases for J; bases not matched to a gene: 11. This CDR3 is built from 15 residues. The germline gives CDR1 SGHDN, CDR2 FVKESK. Here the CDR3 reads CASSPRTGRGDEQYF. The CDR3 nucleotides are TGTGCCAGCAGCCCGAGGACAGGTCGGGGCGACGAGCAGTACTTC.

This clone was recorded a few times. For the CDR3, the DNA is TGTGCCAGCAGCTCCCGTTTAGCGGGGGCACCAGTCCAAGAGACCCAGTACTTC. Amino acid sequence: CASSSRLAGAPVQETQYF. The chain carries TRBV11-2 and TRBJ2-5; 9 positions agree with TRBD2. Germline V gene data show CDR1 as SGHAT and CDR2 as FQNNGV. The CDR3 has 18 residues. V lost 4 bases, J lost 1 base, and 13 bases stayed unmatched.

V usage is TRBV9 and J usage is TRBJ2-3, with 11 bases that match TRBD2. Germline loops: CDR1 SGDLS, CDR2 YYNGEE. V lost 0 bases, J lost 6 bases, and 21 bases stayed unmatched. CDR3 length: 21 residues. As DNA, the CDR3 is TGTGCCAGCAGCGTAGCTACGGGGAATAGCGGGGGGGCGGGAGGATCCGATACGCAGTATTTT. Translated: CASSVATGNSGGAGGSDTQYF.